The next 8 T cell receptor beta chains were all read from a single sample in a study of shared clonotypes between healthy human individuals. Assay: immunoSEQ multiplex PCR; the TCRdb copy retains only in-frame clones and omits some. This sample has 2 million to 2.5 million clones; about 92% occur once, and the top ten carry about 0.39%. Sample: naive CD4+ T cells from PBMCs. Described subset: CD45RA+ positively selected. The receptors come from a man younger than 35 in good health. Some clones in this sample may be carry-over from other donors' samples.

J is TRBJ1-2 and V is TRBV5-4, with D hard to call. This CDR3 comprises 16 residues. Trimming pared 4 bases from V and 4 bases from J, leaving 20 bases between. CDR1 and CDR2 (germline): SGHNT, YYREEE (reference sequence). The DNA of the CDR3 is TGTGCCAGCAGCGACCGGCCGAGCGTCATTGTCTATGGCTACACCTTC. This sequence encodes CASSDRPSVIVYGYTF.

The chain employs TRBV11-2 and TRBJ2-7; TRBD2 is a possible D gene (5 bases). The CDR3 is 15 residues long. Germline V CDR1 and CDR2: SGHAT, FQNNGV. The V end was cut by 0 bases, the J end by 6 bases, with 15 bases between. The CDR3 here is CASSLEGVSMGEQYF. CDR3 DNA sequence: TGTGCCAGCAGCTTAGAGGGAGTAAGTATGGGCGAGCAGTACTTC.

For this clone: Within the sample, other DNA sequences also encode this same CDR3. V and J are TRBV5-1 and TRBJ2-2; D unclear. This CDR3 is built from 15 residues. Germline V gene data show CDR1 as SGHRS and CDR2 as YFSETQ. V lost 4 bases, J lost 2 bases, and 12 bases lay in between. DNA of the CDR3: TGCGCCAGCAGCCCAAGACAAGGTAACACCGGGGAGCTGTTTTTT. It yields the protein CASSPRQGNTGELFF.

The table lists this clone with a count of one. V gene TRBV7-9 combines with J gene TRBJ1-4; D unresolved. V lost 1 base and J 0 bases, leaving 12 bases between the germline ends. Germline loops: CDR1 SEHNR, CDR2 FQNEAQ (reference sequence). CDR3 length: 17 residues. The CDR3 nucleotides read TGTGCCAGCAGCTTAGAGGTGGCGCTTGCAACTAATGAAAAACTGTTTTTT. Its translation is CASSLEVALATNEKLFF.

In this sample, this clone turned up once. In DNA form, the CDR3 reads TGTGCCAGCAGCGCGGACGGGAGGGGGAACAATGAGCAGTTCTTC. As protein: CASSADGRGNNEQFF. The chain carries TRBV9 and TRBJ2-1, with 8 bases identical to TRBD2. This CDR3 contains 15 residues. With V trimmed by 3 bases and J by 5 bases, 7 bases remained unmatched. CDR1 and CDR2 (germline): SGDLS, YYNGEE.

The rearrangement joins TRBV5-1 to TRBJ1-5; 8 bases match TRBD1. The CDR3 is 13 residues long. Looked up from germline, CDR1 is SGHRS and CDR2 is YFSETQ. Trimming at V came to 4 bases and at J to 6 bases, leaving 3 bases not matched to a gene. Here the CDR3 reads CASSQGAAQPQHF. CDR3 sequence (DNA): TGCGCCAGCAGCCAGGGGGCGGCTCAGCCCCAGCATTTT.

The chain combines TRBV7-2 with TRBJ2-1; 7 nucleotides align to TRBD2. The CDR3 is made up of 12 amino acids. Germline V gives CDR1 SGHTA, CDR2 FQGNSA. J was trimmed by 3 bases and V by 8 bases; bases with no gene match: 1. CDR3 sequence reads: CASGGGYNEQFF. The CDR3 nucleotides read TGTGCCAGCGGGGGGGGCTACAATGAGCAGTTCTTC.

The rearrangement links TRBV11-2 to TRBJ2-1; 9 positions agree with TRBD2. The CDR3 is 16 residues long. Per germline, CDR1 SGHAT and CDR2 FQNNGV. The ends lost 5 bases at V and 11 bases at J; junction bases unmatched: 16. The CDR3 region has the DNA TGTGCCAGCAGCCCGATTCCGGGACTAGCTCCCCGCCAGCAGTTCTTC. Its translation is CASSPIPGLAPRQQFF. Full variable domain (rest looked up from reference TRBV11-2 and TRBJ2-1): EAGVAQSPRYKIIEKRQSVAFWCNPISGHATLYWYQQILGQGPKLLIQFQNNGVVDDSQLPKDRFSAERLKGVDSTLKIQPAKLEDSAVYLCASSPIPGLAPRQQFFGPGTRLTVL.